This TCR beta chain was sequenced in a study of blood T cell repertoires in COVID-19. CDR3 length: 14 residues. V was cut by 1 base and J by 3 bases, with 10 bases left in between. CDR1 is MGHRA, CDR2 YSYEKL, per germline. Self-reported history from a screening survey and questionnaire set each donor's cohort. In the authors' methods: Amplified reference gene primers provided the basis for estimating nucleated cell counts. Profiled with immunoSEQ multiplex PCR; TCRdb holds only in-frame clones, not every one. The V and J calls and the clone size are those of that table, but D and trimming were determined from the DNA. The table records over 200,000 clones, 75% to 90% of them present only once.

The sequence was collected from a woman aged 25-40 years who had been exposed to COVID-19. The sample consisted of PBMCs or T cells enriched from blood (not recorded which). The V call is TRBV4-1, the J call TRBJ2-7, with D maybe TRBD2 (5 bases). CDR3 sequence: CASSQGGTSYEQYF. CDR3 nucleotide sequence: TGCGCCAGCAGCCAAGGCGGCACTAGCTACGAGCAGTACTTC.